The 21 T cell receptor beta chains listed next were all sequenced from one sample in a study of cytomegalovirus exposure and HLA in healthy donors. PCR used 60 Vbeta primers and 13 Jbeta primers. TCRdb's table, derived via immunoSEQ multiplex PCR, lists solely in-frame clones and lacks some. The sample holds nearly 110,000 clones, over 60% seen once. The sequenced sample was PBMCs. The receptors were sampled from a woman in her forties or fifties in good health and CMV-seropositive.

V usage is TRBV10-3 and J usage is TRBJ2-2; TRBD2 aligns across 7 bases. V gave up 2 bases and J gave up 5 bases; unmatched junction bases: 14. The CDR3 is 18 amino acids. Germline loops: CDR1 ENHRY, CDR2 SYGVKD. The CDR3: CAISEGPGTKTRTGELFF. The CDR3 DNA reads as TGTGCCATCAGTGAGGGGCCCGGGACTAAGACCAGGACCGGGGAGCTGTTTTTT.

This chain uses TRBV5-4 with TRBJ2-3; 8 nucleotides match TRBD2. V gave up 3 bases and J gave up 0 bases; unmatched junction bases: 6. This CDR3 contains 16 residues. Germline CDR1 reads SGHNT; CDR2 reads YYREEE (reference sequence). The CDR3 region has the DNA TGTGCCAGCAGCTCCGCGGGAGGTCTTAGCACAGATACGCAGTATTTT. Protein product: CASSSAGGLSTDTQYF.

The V call is TRBV7-2, the J call TRBJ1-3; D not resolved. Germline values: CDR1 SGHTA, CDR2 FQGNSA. Trimming shortened V by 2 bases and J by 0 bases, and 8 bases separated the two germline ends. The CDR3 covers 15 residues. The CDR3 spells CASSLLRDSGNTIYF. In nucleotides, the CDR3 is TGTGCCAGCAGCTTATTAAGAGACTCTGGAAACACCATATATTTT.

The gene calls are TRBV6-5 and TRBJ2-5; 9 bases align to TRBD1. Near its end, the DNA agrees better with TRBJ2-7, so the J call may be wrong. CDR1 and CDR2 (germline): MNHEY, SVGAGI. This CDR3 contains 15 residues. CDR3 amino acids: CASSLYTGQGYEQYF. The CDR3 DNA sequence: TGTGCCAGCAGTTTATATACGGGACAGGGCTACGAGCAGTACTTC.

The sample holds a few counts of this clone. The J gene is TRBJ1-1, the V gene TRBV7-9, with TRBD1 matching 8 bases. Germline CDR1 and CDR2: SEHNR and FQNEAQ (reference sequence). The CDR3 consists of 13 residues. V was pared by 3 bases and J by 6 bases, with 3 bases of the junction left unmatched. The CDR3 is CASSFDRGSEAFF. The DNA of the CDR3 is TGTGCCAGCAGCTTTGACAGGGGCTCTGAAGCTTTCTTT.

CDR3 in amino acids: CASSPLGTDTQYF. CDR3 nucleotide sequence: TGTGCCAGCAGCCCTCTCGGGACAGATACGCAGTATTTT. The rearrangement links TRBV13 to TRBJ2-3; D not resolved. The CDR3 is 13 residues long. The V gene's germline CDR1 is PRHDT and CDR2 FYEKMQ (reference sequence). Trimming left V 5 bases short and J 3 bases short, with 9 bases between.

In DNA form, the CDR3 reads TGCGCCAGCACCCCCCTGGGGGCTAATGTCGAGCAGTACTTC. Translation gives CASTPLGANVEQYF. This chain connects TRBV5-1 to TRBJ2-7; D possibly corresponds to TRBD1 (6 bases). CDR3 length: 14 residues. Germline V gene lookup returns CDR1 SGHRS and CDR2 YFSETQ. Trimming took off 6 bases at V and 6 bases at J, with 19 bases between the two ends.

This chain joins TRBV5-1 and TRBJ2-6; TRBD1 matches at 7 bases. V lost 3 bases to trimming and J lost 2 bases; unmatched junction nucleotides: 2. This CDR3 has 15 residues. Germline CDR1 is SGHRS and CDR2 is YFSETQ. The CDR3 nucleotides read TGCGCCAGCAGCTCCCAGGGGGCTGGGGCCAACGTCCTGACTTTC. It specifies CASSSQGAGANVLTF.

For this clone: One end of the junction is discordant with germline, which a read error may explain. The chain links TRBV7-7 to TRBJ2-1; 14 nucleotides agree with TRBD2. This CDR3 has 16 residues. The germline CDR1 and CDR2 sequences are SSHAT and FNYEAQ (reference sequence). The CDR3 DNA sequence: TGTGCTAGCAGCTCCGGACTAGCGGGGGGACAAGTTGAGCAGTTCTTC. It encodes CASSSGLAGGQVEQFF. Combining the CDR3 with reference TRBV7-7 and TRBJ2-1 gives the whole variable domain GAGVSQSPRYKVTKRGQDVTLRCDPISSHATLYWYQQALGQGPEFLTYFNYEAQPDKSGLPSDRFSAERPEGSISTLTIQRTEQRDSAMYRCASSSGLAGGQVEQFFGPGTRLTVL.

The rearrangement joins TRBV7-8 to TRBJ2-7; 10 bases agree with TRBD2. The CDR3 covers 18 residues. Germline values: CDR1 SGHVS, CDR2 FQNEAQ. Trimming removed 2 bases from V and 0 bases from J; junction bases left unmatched: 10. The CDR3 sequence: CASSLFGLAAPYSYEQYF. CDR3 bases: TGTGCCAGCAGCTTATTTGGACTAGCGGCTCCTTACTCCTACGAGCAGTACTTC.

The V gene is TRBV5-1, the J gene TRBJ2-4; 9 nucleotides agree with TRBD2. The CDR3 loop spans 16 amino acids. Germline loops: CDR1 SGHRS, CDR2 YFSETQ. After removal of 0 bases from V and 8 bases from J, the junction contained 9 bases not matched to a gene. The CDR3 nucleotides read TGCGCCAGCAGCTTGGGGGGTAGCGGGGGTGGAGACATTCAGTACTTC. Protein sequence: CASSLGGSGGGDIQYF.

This rearrangement joins TRBV28 to TRBJ2-3; 9 bases agree with TRBD2. Germline loops: CDR1 MDHEN, CDR2 SYDVKM. This CDR3 has 16 residues. Trimming cost V 8 bases and J 1 base; bases outside gene matches: 10. The CDR3 spells CASPPVGGGGTDTQYF. CDR3 sequence (DNA): TGTGCCAGCCCGCCCGTAGGCGGGGGGGGCACAGATACGCAGTATTTT.

The genes are TRBV7-2 and TRBJ1-1; D is uncertain. Trimming pared 2 bases from V and 1 base from J, leaving 11 bases between. Looked up from germline, CDR1 is SGHTA and CDR2 is FQGNSA. There are 15 residues in the CDR3. The CDR3 loop reads CASSLLPTPNTEAFF. CDR3 in DNA: TGTGCCAGCAGCTTACTACCCACCCCGAACACTGAAGCTTTCTTT.

The rearrangement joins TRBV9 to TRBJ2-3; 10 bases fit TRBD2. Germline V gives CDR1 SGDLS, CDR2 YYNGEE. The V and J ends lost 4 bases and 4 bases, in that order; junction bases with no gene match: 6. The CDR3 has 15 residues. The CDR3 loop is CASSQSSGGADTQYF. The CDR3, as DNA: TGTGCCAGCAGCCAATCTAGCGGGGGCGCAGATACGCAGTATTTT.

This chain links TRBV5-5 with TRBJ2-7; 10 bases are shared with TRBD1. Germline V gene sequence: CDR1 SGHKS, CDR2 YYEKEE (reference sequence). CDR3 size: 15 residues. V shed 5 bases and J 6 bases; nucleotides not matched to a gene: 11. CDR3 sequence (DNA): TGTGCCAGCAGACTGGGACAGGGGCGACCCCTCGAGCAGTACTTC. Encoded protein: CASRLGQGRPLEQYF.

The chain uses TRBV2 and TRBJ1-5; 10 bases agree with TRBD1. CDR3 length equals 14 residues. Looked up from germline, CDR1 is SNHLY and CDR2 is FYNNEI. After removal of 4 bases from V and 6 bases from J, the junction contained 3 bases not matched to a gene. CDR3 DNA sequence: TGTGCCAGCAGTGGACAGGGGGCTCCTCAGCCCCAGCATTTT. Translation: CASSGQGAPQPQHF.

The V and J genes are TRBV6-1 and TRBJ2-1, with TRBD2 matching over 13 bases. Germline V lookup: CDR1 MNHNS, CDR2 SASEGT. The CDR3 spans 20 residues. The ends lost 4 bases at V and 0 bases at J; junction bases unmatched: 12. In nucleotides, the CDR3 is TGTGCCAGCAGTGGTGTACCGGGACTAGCGGGGTATAGCTCCTACAATGAGCAGTTCTTC. It yields the protein CASSGVPGLAGYSSYNEQFF.

This clone was observed a few times. The chain is built from TRBV5-1 and TRBJ1-2, with 9 positions matching TRBD1. CDR3 size: 13 residues. Germline V gene data show CDR1 as SGHRS and CDR2 as YFSETQ. J was trimmed by 7 bases and V by 5 bases; bases with no gene match: 6. Here the CDR3 reads CASRTGQGSGYTF. CDR3 coding DNA: TGCGCCAGCAGGACGGGACAGGGCTCTGGCTACACCTTC.

This clone was observed a handful of times. This CDR3 is CASSVEGVMNTEAFF. CDR3 DNA sequence: TGTGCCAGCAGCGTAGAGGGGGTTATGAACACTGAAGCTTTCTTT. The chain uses TRBV9 and TRBJ1-1; a weak D match, TRBD1 (6 bases). Per the germline V gene, CDR1 is SGDLS and CDR2 is YYNGEE. Trimming took 0 bases from V and 0 from J, leaving 9 bases between them. There are 15 residues in the CDR3.

As concerns this clone: Other DNA sequences within the sample encode an identical CDR3. This chain links TRBV9 with TRBJ1-1, with D unclear. Germline values: CDR1 SGDLS, CDR2 YYNGEE. V was cut by 0 bases and J by 2 bases, with 8 bases left in between. The CDR3 has 14 residues. The CDR3, as DNA: TGTGCCAGCAGCGTAGCACAGAAAAACACTGAAGCTTTCTTT. Protein product: CASSVAQKNTEAFF.

The genes are TRBV7-9 and TRBJ1-2; D may be TRBD1 (6 bases). The CDR3 length is 15 residues. The ends were cut back, 3 bases at V and 0 bases at J, with 11 bases in the middle. CDR1 is SEHNR and CDR2 is FQNEAQ in the germline V gene (reference sequence). In DNA, the CDR3 is TGTGCCAGCAGCTTGAGGACAGCGACTAACTATGGCTACACCTTC. This gives the protein CASSLRTATNYGYTF.